This T cell receptor beta chain was found in a study of T cells in Graves' hyperthyroidism and ophthalmopathy. RNA transcripts provided the source from which TCR beta CDR3 regions were amplified. The TCR CDR3 first-round RT-PCR relied on the HTBI primer set. TCRdb processed the multiplex PCR reads anew with MiXCR; each CDR3 protein has one entry. The sample includes about 300,000 distinct CDR3 sequences, under 30% of them seen just once. This clonotype was detected only a few times. Its antigen is unknown. There are 13 residues in the CDR3. Germline-derived CDR1 and CDR2 are MDHEN and SYDVKM. V was shortened by 3 bases and J by 13 bases, with 18 bases between the two germline ends. Patients were excluded because of uncontrolled infection, other autoimmune disease, pregnancy or lactation. Findings of the study overall: The model identified upcoming ophthalmopathy a median around 6 months ahead of onset.

V gene TRBV28 combines with J gene TRBJ2-5; D is ambiguous. This clonotype originated in a middle-aged man with Graves' hyperthyroidism that later progressed to Graves' ophthalmopathy. Sequenced input: blood. The CDR3 sequence is CASSFVGSSKLYF. CDR3 nucleotide sequence: TGTGCCAGCAGTTTTGTCGGCTCTAGTAAATTGTACTTC.